This passage covers 32 T cell receptor beta chains from one sample sequenced in a study of cytomegalovirus exposure and HLA in healthy donors. With 60 Vbeta and 13 Jbeta primers, the PCR was carried out. TCRdb keeps only in-frame clones here, not all; method: immunoSEQ multiplex PCR. The data hold about 140,000 clones, with about 71% observed a single time. Sequenced material: PBMCs. These receptors originate from a woman aged 60-75 years in good health and CMV-seropositive.

V gene TRBV28 combines with J gene TRBJ1-4; D is unclear. The CDR3 is made up of 15 amino acids. V lost 3 bases and J lost 10, with 18 bases in between. Per germline, CDR1 MDHEN and CDR2 SYDVKM. CDR3 amino acids: CASSFLTSSAGKLFF. In nucleotides, the CDR3 is TGTGCCAGCAGTTTCTTAACCTCTTCAGCGGGAAAACTGTTTTTT.

V and J are TRBV6-5 and TRBJ1-2, with TRBD1 as a possible D gene (5 bases). The CDR3 extends over 11 amino acids. Germline V CDR1 and CDR2: MNHEY, SVGAGI. V lost 5 bases to trimming and J lost 11 bases, with 12 bases between them. Here the CDR3 reads CASSNRRGYTF. CDR3 sequence (DNA): TGTGCCAGCAGTAACCGTAGGGGATACACCTTC.

The chain links TRBV28 to TRBJ1-6; possible D gene TRBD1, 6 bases. V lost 3 bases, J lost 7 bases, and 10 bases lay in between. This CDR3 is built from 14 residues. In germline, CDR1 is MDHEN, CDR2 SYDVKM. As DNA, the CDR3 is TGTGCCAGCAGTTTTACACAGGGAAATTCACCCCTCCACTTT. The encoded protein is CASSFTQGNSPLHF.

This clone was recorded only once. The rearrangement joins TRBV19 to TRBJ2-2, with D perhaps matching TRBD1 (6 bases). Trimming took 5 bases from V and 4 from J, leaving 8 bases between them. The V gene's germline CDR1 is LNHDA and CDR2 SQIVND (reference sequence). This CDR3 spans 13 amino acids. The CDR3 DNA reads as TGTGCCAGTAGTGAAGGGGGCACCGGGGAGCTGTTTTTT. Its protein is CASSEGGTGELFF.

This chain links TRBV29-1 with TRBJ2-1, with D possibly being TRBD2 (6 bases). V shed 5 bases and J shed 1 base, with 9 bases lying between them. Germline CDR1 reads SQVTM; CDR2 reads ANQGSEA. This CDR3 spans 13 amino acids. The CDR3 DNA reads as TGCAGCGTTCGGCGGGGTTCCTACAATGAGCAGTTCTTC. It yields the protein CSVRRGSYNEQFF.

This clone was recorded only once. V and J are TRBV9 and TRBJ1-1; perhaps TRBD1 as D (5 bases). Per the germline V gene, CDR1 is SGDLS and CDR2 is YYNGEE. CDR3 length: 15 residues. Trimming took 0 bases from V and 6 from J, leaving 15 bases between them. CDR3: CASSVDGRGHAEAFF. The CDR3 nucleotides read TGTGCCAGCAGCGTAGACGGGAGGGGCCATGCTGAAGCTTTCTTT.

This chain joins TRBV7-3 and TRBJ1-1; D call uncertain. The germline V gene encodes CDR1 SGHTA and CDR2 FQGTGA. CDR3 length equals 13 residues. The ends were cut back, 3 bases at V and 1 base at J, with 6 bases in the middle. The CDR3: CASSFRGNTEAFF. The CDR3 DNA reads TGTGCCAGCAGCTTCCGAGGGAACACTGAAGCTTTCTTT.

This clone turned up a few times. The chain uses TRBV15 and TRBJ1-1, with 7 bases fitting TRBD1. This CDR3 has 15 residues. J lost 0 bases, V lost 3 bases, and 4 bases had no gene match. Germline V gene lookup returns CDR1 LNHNV and CDR2 YYDKDF (reference sequence). Written as DNA, the CDR3 is TGTGCCACCAGCAGGGGAGACAGGGTGAACACTGAAGCTTTCTTT. It yields the protein CATSRGDRVNTEAFF.

The rearrangement uses TRBV29-1 and TRBJ2-1; the match to TRBD1 covers 8 bases. CDR1 is SQVTM and CDR2 is ANQGSEA in the germline V gene. CDR3 size: 12 residues. With 5 bases clipped from V and 9 bases from J, the junction kept 6 bases outside the gene matches. The CDR3: CSVRVTGGEQFF. As DNA, the CDR3 is TGCAGCGTTCGGGTCACAGGGGGTGAGCAGTTCTTC.

This clone has only a few counts. The chain couples TRBV30 to TRBJ1-6; 10 bases map to TRBD1. The length of the CDR3 is 15 residues. V gave up 8 bases and J gave up 5 bases; unmatched junction bases: 9. The germline V gene encodes CDR1 GTSNPN and CDR2 SVGIG (reference sequence). The CDR3 DNA reads as TGTGCCAGATCCGCCGGGACAGGGGATAATTCACCCCTCCACTTT. Its translation: CARSAGTGDNSPLHF. The full variable domain, with the rest looked up from reference TRBV30 and TRBJ1-6, is SQTIHQWPATLVQPVGSPLSLECTVEGTSNPNLYWYRQAAGRGLQLLFYSVGIGQISSEVPQNLSASRPQDRQFILSSKKLLLSDSGFYLCARSAGTGDNSPLHFGNGTRLTVT.

This clone turned up a few times. The rearrangement uses TRBV28 and TRBJ2-7; D is perhaps TRBD2 (6 bases). Deletions cut 6 bases from V and 2 bases from J, with 11 bases between. Germline V gene data show CDR1 as MDHEN and CDR2 as SYDVKM. This CDR3 has 13 residues. The CDR3 sequence: CASRAGVTYEQYF. CDR3 DNA sequence: TGTGCCAGCAGAGCGGGTGTTACCTACGAGCAGTACTTC.

A few counts support this clone. The chain joins TRBV6-6 to TRBJ2-3; 9 positions match TRBD1. The CDR3 runs to 16 residues. Germline values: CDR1 MNHNY, CDR2 SVGAGI (reference sequence). V lost 6 bases and J lost 4; bases outside the gene matches: 11. CDR3 bases: TGTGCCAGCAGCAAGAACAGGGGGCGCGGGGCAGATACGCAGTATTTT. As protein: CASSKNRGRGADTQYF.

The chain is built from TRBV27 and TRBJ2-5, with D possibly matching TRBD1 (6 bases). CDR1 and CDR2 (germline): MNHEY, SMNVEV (reference sequence). The germline V and J ends were trimmed by 5 bases and 0 bases, with 16 bases remaining between them. The CDR3 is 16 amino acids. This chain's CDR3 is CASSDKRTGYQETQYF. CDR3 sequence (DNA): TGTGCCAGCAGTGACAAACGCACAGGGTACCAAGAGACCCAGTACTTC.

This clone was seen a few times. This chain links TRBV15 with TRBJ1-1; 8 bases are shared with TRBD1. The V gene end was trimmed by 5 bases and the J gene end by 5 bases; junction bases not matched to a gene: 7. CDR3 size: 14 residues. Germline loops: CDR1 LNHNV, CDR2 YYDKDF (reference sequence). In DNA, the CDR3 is TGTGCCACCAGCCGGACAGGGAGGAGGACTGAAGCTTTCTTT. Its protein is CATSRTGRRTEAFF.

This clone was observed a single time. CDR3 bases: TGCAGCGTGCCCGAGCAGGGGGATAATGGCTACACCTTC. This gives the protein CSVPEQGDNGYTF. The gene calls are TRBV29-1 and TRBJ1-2; 7 bases are a match to TRBD1. The CDR3 length is 13 residues. CDR1 is SQVTM, CDR2 ANQGSEA, per germline. Unmatched junction bases numbered 10, after V lost 6 bases and J lost 6 bases.

The chain is built from TRBV19 and TRBJ1-5; D remains ambiguous. CDR1 and CDR2 (germline): LNHDA, SQIVND (reference sequence). The V end was cut by 3 bases, the J end by 7 bases, with 13 bases between. The CDR3 has 14 residues. CDR3 sequence: CASSMDGVVQPQHF. DNA for the CDR3: TGTGCCAGTAGTATGGATGGAGTGGTACAGCCCCAGCATTTT.

This chain joins TRBV19 and TRBJ1-1; 8 nucleotides agree with TRBD1. This CDR3 contains 15 residues. Germline V gene sequence: CDR1 LNHDA, CDR2 SQIVND (reference sequence). V lost 4 bases to trimming and J lost 1 base; unmatched junction nucleotides: 5. CDR3 loop: CASSTLGQGNTEAFF. In DNA, the CDR3 is TGTGCCAGTAGTACCCTAGGACAGGGGAACACTGAAGCTTTCTTT.

The chain employs TRBV10-3 and TRBJ2-3; 8 bases map to TRBD1. The CDR3 consists of 14 residues. With 4 bases clipped from V and 3 bases from J, the junction kept 3 bases outside the gene matches. Germline-derived CDR1 and CDR2 are ENHRY and SYGVKD. The CDR3 spells CAISGGQGTDTQYF. CDR3 sequence (DNA): TGTGCCATCAGTGGCGGACAGGGAACAGATACGCAGTATTTT.

The chain uses TRBV2 and TRBJ2-3; D is perhaps TRBD2 (6 bases). In germline, CDR1 is SNHLY, CDR2 FYNNEI. CDR3 length equals 13 residues. The V and J ends lost 4 bases and 4 bases respectively, with 9 bases between them. CDR3 region: CASSVDYSDTQYF. DNA for the CDR3: TGTGCCAGCAGTGTGGACTATTCAGATACGCAGTATTTT.

The genes are TRBV2 and TRBJ2-4; D is perhaps TRBD2 (6 bases). This CDR3 is built from 15 residues. CDR1 and CDR2 from the germline V gene are SNHLY and FYNNEI. V lost 3 bases and J lost 8, with 17 bases in between. CDR3 residues: CASSERRAGVYIQYF. As DNA, the CDR3 is TGTGCCAGCAGTGAGAGGAGGGCTGGCGTTTACATTCAGTACTTC.

CDR3 in DNA: TGTGCCAGCAGCCCCGGACTAGCGGGAGGTTCTACAGATACGCAGTATTTT. This sequence encodes CASSPGLAGGSTDTQYF. This chain joins TRBV11-3 and TRBJ2-3; 14 bases are a match to TRBD2. The germline CDR1 and CDR2 sequences are SGHNT and YENEEA. There are 17 residues in the CDR3. J was trimmed by 3 bases and V by 5 bases; bases with no gene match: 7.

A few counts support this clone. The J gene is TRBJ2-1, the V gene TRBV10-3; 13 bases match TRBD2. V lost 2 bases, J lost 14 bases, and 9 bases stayed unmatched. This CDR3 is built from 15 residues. Germline-derived CDR1 and CDR2 are ENHRY and SYGVKD. CDR3 sequence: CAISEATSGRTKEFF. The CDR3, as DNA: TGTGCCATCAGTGAGGCGACTAGCGGGAGGACAAAGGAGTTCTTC.

This chain joins TRBV5-1 and TRBJ2-5, with D possibly TRBD2 on 5 matching bases. Trimming pared 0 bases from V and 1 base from J, leaving 7 bases between. The CDR3 loop spans 14 amino acids. The germline gives CDR1 SGHRS, CDR2 YFSETQ. The chain's CDR3 is CASSLAGSQETQYF. Written as DNA, the CDR3 is TGCGCCAGCAGCTTGGCGGGGTCCCAAGAGACCCAGTACTTC.

A note on this clone: Other DNA sequences from this sample encode an identical CDR3 as well. CDR3 residues: CAWSVRTGNSPLHF. The CDR3 DNA is TGTGCCTGGAGTGTCAGGACAGGGAATTCACCCCTCCACTTT. This rearrangement joins TRBV30 to TRBJ1-6; 8 nucleotides line up with TRBD1. Germline trimming cut 0 bases from V and 7 bases from J; bases unmatched to any gene: 2. The germline V gene encodes CDR1 GTSNPN and CDR2 SVGIG (reference sequence). The CDR3 is made up of 14 amino acids.

This rearrangement joins TRBV9 to TRBJ2-3; TRBD1 might be the D (5 bases). V lost 4 bases and J lost 3, with 9 bases in between. In germline, CDR1 is SGDLS, CDR2 YYNGEE. The CDR3 loop spans 13 amino acids. The CDR3, as DNA: TGTGCCAGCAGCCCCCGACAGACAGATACGCAGTATTTT. Its protein is CASSPRQTDTQYF. Filled out from reference TRBV9 and TRBJ2-3, the complete variable domain reads DSGVTQTPKHLITATGQRVTLRCSPRSGDLSVYWYQQSLDQGLQFLIQYYNGEERAKGNILERFSAQQFPDLHSELNLSSLELGDSALYFCASSPRQTDTQYFGPGTRLTVL.

This clone was observed a handful of times. This chain connects TRBV6-1 to TRBJ2-3; tentative D call: TRBD1 (5 bases). Germline V lookup: CDR1 MNHNS, CDR2 SASEGT. V dropped 4 bases and J dropped 1 base, with 12 bases sitting between them. The CDR3 spans 15 residues. CDR3 DNA sequence: TGTGCCAGCAGTGTGATGACGACAGGCACAGATACGCAGTATTTT. This sequence encodes CASSVMTTGTDTQYF.

This clone came up a few times. This sequence joins TRBV11-1 and TRBJ2-5; TRBD1 is a possible D gene (5 bases). The ends were cut back, 4 bases at V and 4 bases at J, with 19 bases in the middle. This CDR3 comprises 16 residues. Germline-derived CDR1 and CDR2 are SGHAT and FQDESV (reference sequence). CDR3 sequence reads: CASSSSGYGNGETQYF. The CDR3 nucleotides are TGTGCCAGCAGCTCCTCAGGGTATGGTAACGGAGAGACCCAGTACTTC. Based on the CDR3 plus reference TRBV11-1 and TRBJ2-5, the full variable domain is EAEVAQSPRYKITEKSQAVAFWCDPISGHATLYWYRQILGQGPELLVQFQDESVVDDSQLPKDRFSAERLKGVDSTLKIQPAELGDSAMYLCASSSSGYGNGETQYFGPGTRLLVL.

The genes are TRBV4-1 and TRBJ2-6; the D is unclear. The CDR3 consists of 16 residues. Per germline, CDR1 MGHRA and CDR2 YSYEKL. Trimming cost V 2 bases and J 2 bases, with 10 bases left between them. The CDR3 DNA sequence: TGCGCCAGCAGCCAATTGGCCCTGCCTGGGGCCAACGTCCTGACTTTC. Translated: CASSQLALPGANVLTF.

The chain is built from TRBV6-1 and TRBJ1-1; a weak D match, TRBD1 (6 bases). This CDR3 contains 17 residues. The V gene's germline CDR1 is MNHNS and CDR2 SASEGT. The V end lost 4 bases, the J end lost 11 bases, and 29 bases lay between the germline ends. CDR3 bases: TGTGCCAGCAGTGTCTTGAGGGGGAGAGACAGGTCAACCCGGGCTTTCTTT. Amino acid sequence: CASSVLRGRDRSTRAFF.

The chain joins TRBV28 to TRBJ2-7, with TRBD2 matching over 9 bases. Germline V CDR1 and CDR2: MDHEN, SYDVKM. After removal of 3 bases from V and 3 bases from J, the junction contained 3 bases not matched to a gene. There are 14 residues in the CDR3. The CDR3 spells CASSLAGGLYEQYF. The CDR3 region has the DNA TGTGCCAGCAGTTTGGCGGGAGGGCTCTACGAGCAGTACTTC.

The chain joins TRBV7-6 to TRBJ2-1; 9 nucleotides match TRBD1. The CDR3 is 14 amino acids. J gave up 4 bases and V 5 bases, and 3 bases lay outside the gene matches. Germline V gene lookup returns CDR1 SGHVS and CDR2 FNYEAQ. The CDR3 sequence is CASSDRGEYNEQFF. The CDR3 DNA follows: TGTGCCAGCAGCGACAGGGGGGAGTACAATGAGCAGTTCTTC.

The CDR3 region has the DNA TGTGCCAGCAGGACATCTTTCTCTGGAAACACCATATATTTT. Protein product: CASRTSFSGNTIYF. The chain links TRBV2 to TRBJ1-3; D is unclear. The CDR3 has 14 amino acids. Germline CDR1 is SNHLY and CDR2 is FYNNEI. Trimming removed 6 bases at V and 0 bases at J, with 9 bases between.